A selection of T cell receptor beta chains follows, all from one sample in a study of cytomegalovirus exposure and HLA in healthy donors. The table came from immunoSEQ multiplex PCR; TCRdb's copy has only in-frame clones and leaves some out. The sample holds approximately 200,000 clones, over 65% seen once. Sequenced input: PBMCs. The origin of the receptors is a human donor in good health. Each CDR3 is given with its conserved first and last residue. A D gene is named only where the DNA matches it firmly. Expanded clones are given a class, and other clones once, few, many or no size at all.

v_gene: TRBV19
d_gene: TRBD1
abundance: .
j_gene: TRBJ2-1
CDR3nt: TGTGCCAGTAGTAATACAGGGGTGAATGAGCAGTTCTTC
CDR3aa: CASSNTGVNEQFF

v_gene: TRBV10-3
d_gene: TRBD1
abundance: .
j_gene: TRBJ1-1
CDR3nt: TGTGCCATCAGTGATCCAGGGGGCACTGAAGCTTTCTTT
CDR3aa: CAISDPGGTEAFF

v_gene: TRBV29-1
d_gene: .
abundance: .
j_gene: TRBJ2-3
CDR3nt: TGCAGCGAGAATCCAGGACTTCAGAAAAACACAGATACGCAGTATTTT
CDR3aa: CSENPGLQKNTDTQYF

v_gene: TRBV7-9
d_gene: .
abundance: .
j_gene: TRBJ2-2
CDR3nt: TGTTCCAGCAGCATTATACCTATAGGGGGTACGAACACCGGGGAGCTGTTTTTT
CDR3aa: CSSSIIPIGGTNTGELFF

v_gene: TRBV27
d_gene: TRBD1
abundance: few
j_gene: TRBJ2-3
CDR3nt: TGTGCCAGCAGTCACACCTCACCGGGACAGGGGCGGGATACGCAGTATTTT
CDR3aa: CASSHTSPGQGRDTQYF

v_gene: TRBV2
d_gene: .
abundance: .
j_gene: TRBJ1-2
CDR3nt: TGTGCCAGCAGGACAGGTCTCGGCGGCTACACCTTC
CDR3aa: CASRTGLGGYTF

v_gene: TRBV19
d_gene: TRBD1
abundance: .
j_gene: TRBJ1-1
CDR3nt: TGTGCCAGTAGCAACTCAGGGGGGAGAGCTGAAGCTTTCTTT
CDR3aa: CASSNSGGRAEAFF

v_gene: TRBV5-1
d_gene: TRBD1
abundance: .
j_gene: TRBJ2-2
CDR3nt: TGCGCCAGCAGCAGAACAGGGGGCGCGTCCACCGGGGAGCTGTTTTTT
CDR3aa: CASSRTGGASTGELFF

v_gene: TRBV10-1
d_gene: TRBD2
abundance: .
j_gene: TRBJ2-7
CDR3nt: TGCGCCAGCGGACGAAGCGGGACCTACGAGCAGTACTTC
CDR3aa: CASGRSGTYEQYF

v_gene: TRBV6-5
d_gene: .
abundance: .
j_gene: TRBJ1-4
CDR3nt: TGTGCCAGCAGAACAGGAAATGAAAAACTGTTTTTT
CDR3aa: CASRTGNEKLFF

v_gene: TRBV5-1
d_gene: .
abundance: .
j_gene: TRBJ2-1
CDR3nt: TGCGCCAGCAGCTTGCGAGGTAACTACAATGAGCAGTTCTTC
CDR3aa: CASSLRGNYNEQFF

v_gene: TRBV6-4
d_gene: TRBD1
abundance: once
j_gene: TRBJ2-7
CDR3nt: TGTGCCAGCAGACAATCCGGGACAGGGGTCTACGAGCAGTACTTC
CDR3aa: CASRQSGTGVYEQYF

v_gene: TRBV7-3
d_gene: TRBD1
abundance: .
j_gene: TRBJ1-1
CDR3nt: TGTGCCAGCAGCTCGCCGGGACAGAGGAACACTGAAGCTTTCTTT
CDR3aa: CASSSPGQRNTEAFF

v_gene: TRBV6-4
d_gene: .
abundance: .
j_gene: TRBJ2-1
CDR3nt: TGTGCCAGCAGTCCAAGCACTAGTAACAATGAGCAGTTCTTC
CDR3aa: CASSPSTSNNEQFF

v_gene: TRBV28
d_gene: .
abundance: few
j_gene: TRBJ1-1
CDR3nt: TGTGCCAGCAGTCCCGCCGACAGGAGGAACACTGAAGCTTTCTTT
CDR3aa: CASSPADRRNTEAFF

v_gene: TRBV5-8
d_gene: TRBD1
abundance: .
j_gene: TRBJ1-5
CDR3nt: TGTGCCAGCAGCCCGGGACAGGGGATCAGTCAGCCCCAGCATTTT
CDR3aa: CASSPGQGISQPQHF

v_gene: TRBV9
d_gene: .
abundance: few
j_gene: TRBJ2-1
CDR3nt: TGTGCCAGCAGCGTAGTGTCTAAGTGGAATGAGCAGTTCTTC
CDR3aa: CASSVVSKWNEQFF

v_gene: TRBV5-1
d_gene: .
abundance: .
j_gene: TRBJ1-6
CDR3nt: TGCGCCAGCAGCTTGCGAACAGCCAATTCACCCCTCCACTTT
CDR3aa: CASSLRTANSPLHF